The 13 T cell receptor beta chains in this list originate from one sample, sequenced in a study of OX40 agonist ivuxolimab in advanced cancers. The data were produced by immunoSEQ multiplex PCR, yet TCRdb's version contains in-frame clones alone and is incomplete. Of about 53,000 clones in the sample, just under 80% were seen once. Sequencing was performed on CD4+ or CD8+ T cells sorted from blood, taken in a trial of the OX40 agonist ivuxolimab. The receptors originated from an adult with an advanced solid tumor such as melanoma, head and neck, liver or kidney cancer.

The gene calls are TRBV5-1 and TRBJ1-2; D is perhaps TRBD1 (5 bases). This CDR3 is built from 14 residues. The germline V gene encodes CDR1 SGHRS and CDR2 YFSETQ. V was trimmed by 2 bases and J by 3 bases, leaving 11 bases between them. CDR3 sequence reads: CASSFDWGDYGYTF. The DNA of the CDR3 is TGCGCCAGCAGCTTTGATTGGGGGGACTATGGCTACACCTTC.

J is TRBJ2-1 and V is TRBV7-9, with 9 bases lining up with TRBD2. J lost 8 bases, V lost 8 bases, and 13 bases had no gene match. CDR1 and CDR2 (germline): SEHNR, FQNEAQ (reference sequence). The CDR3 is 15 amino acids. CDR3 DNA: TGTGCCAGCGACCAGGGGCTAGCGGGGACCGATGAGCAGTTCTTC. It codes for CASDQGLAGTDEQFF.

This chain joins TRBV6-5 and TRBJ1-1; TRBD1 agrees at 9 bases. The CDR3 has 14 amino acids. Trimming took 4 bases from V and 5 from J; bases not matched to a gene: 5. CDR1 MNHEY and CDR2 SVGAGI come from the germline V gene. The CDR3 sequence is CASSWGQGRTEAFF. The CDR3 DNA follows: TGTGCCAGCAGTTGGGGACAGGGTCGAACTGAAGCTTTCTTT.

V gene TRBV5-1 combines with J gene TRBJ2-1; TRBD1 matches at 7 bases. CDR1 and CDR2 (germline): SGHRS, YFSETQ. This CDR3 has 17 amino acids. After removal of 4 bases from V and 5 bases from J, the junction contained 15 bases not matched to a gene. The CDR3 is CASSPGQARWLNNEQFF. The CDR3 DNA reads TGCGCCAGCAGCCCTGGACAGGCCAGGTGGCTTAACAATGAGCAGTTCTTC.

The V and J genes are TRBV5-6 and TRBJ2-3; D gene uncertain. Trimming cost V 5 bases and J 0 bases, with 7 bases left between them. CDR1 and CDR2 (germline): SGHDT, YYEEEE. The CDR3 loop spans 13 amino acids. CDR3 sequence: CASRARSTDTQYF. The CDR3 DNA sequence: TGTGCCAGCAGGGCGAGGAGCACAGATACGCAGTATTTT.

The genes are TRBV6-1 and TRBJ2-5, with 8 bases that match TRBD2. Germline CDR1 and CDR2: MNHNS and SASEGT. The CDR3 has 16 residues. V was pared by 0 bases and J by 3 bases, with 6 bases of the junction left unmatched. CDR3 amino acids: CASSEAIAGSKETQYF. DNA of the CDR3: TGTGCCAGCAGTGAAGCGATAGCGGGGTCAAAAGAGACCCAGTACTTC.

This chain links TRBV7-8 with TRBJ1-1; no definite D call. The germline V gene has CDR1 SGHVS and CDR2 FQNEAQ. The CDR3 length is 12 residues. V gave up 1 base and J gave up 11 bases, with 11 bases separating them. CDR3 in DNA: TGTGCCAGCAGCTTAGTAGTCCAGAAGGCTTTCTTT. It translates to CASSLVVQKAFF.

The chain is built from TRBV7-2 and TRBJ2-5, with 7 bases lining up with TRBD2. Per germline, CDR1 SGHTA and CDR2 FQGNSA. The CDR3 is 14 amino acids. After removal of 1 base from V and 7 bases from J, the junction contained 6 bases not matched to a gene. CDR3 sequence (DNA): TGTGCCAGCAGCTTAGGAAGCGGGACGGGGACCCAGTACTTC. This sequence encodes CASSLGSGTGTQYF.

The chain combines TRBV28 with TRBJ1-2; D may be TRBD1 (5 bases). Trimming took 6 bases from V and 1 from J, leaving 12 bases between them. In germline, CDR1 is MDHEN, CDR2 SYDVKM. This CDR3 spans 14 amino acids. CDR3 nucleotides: TGTGCCAGCAGAGTGATGGGGCTTAACTATGGCTACACCTTC. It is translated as CASRVMGLNYGYTF.

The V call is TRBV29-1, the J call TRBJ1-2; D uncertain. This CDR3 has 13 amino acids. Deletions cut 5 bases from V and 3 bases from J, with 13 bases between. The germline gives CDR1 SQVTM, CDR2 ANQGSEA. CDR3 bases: TGCAGCGTTCCGGACGGCGGAGACTATGGCTACACCTTC. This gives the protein CSVPDGGDYGYTF.

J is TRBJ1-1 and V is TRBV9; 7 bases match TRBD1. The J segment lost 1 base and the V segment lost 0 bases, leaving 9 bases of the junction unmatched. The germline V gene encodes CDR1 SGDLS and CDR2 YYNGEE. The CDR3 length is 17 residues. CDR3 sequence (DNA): TGTGCCAGCAGCGTAGGGGGGACAGCTCGGCAGAACACTGAAGCTTTCTTT. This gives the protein CASSVGGTARQNTEAFF.

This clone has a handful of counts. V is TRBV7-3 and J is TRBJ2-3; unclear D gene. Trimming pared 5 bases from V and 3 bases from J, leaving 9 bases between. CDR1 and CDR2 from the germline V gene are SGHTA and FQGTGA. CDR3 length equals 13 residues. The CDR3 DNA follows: TGTGCCAGCAGCAGAAGTGCGACAGATACGCAGTATTTT. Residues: CASSRSATDTQYF.

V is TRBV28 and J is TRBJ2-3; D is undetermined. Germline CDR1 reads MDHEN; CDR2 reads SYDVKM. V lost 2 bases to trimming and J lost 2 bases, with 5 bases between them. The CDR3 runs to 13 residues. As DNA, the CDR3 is TGTGCCAGCAGTTTAGATTACACAGATACGCAGTATTTT. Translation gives CASSLDYTDTQYF.